The following is a T cell receptor beta chain sequence with its context. Clones were read by immunoSEQ multiplex PCR, and TCRdb kept only the in-frame ones, dropping some. The sample carries 50,000 to 75,000 clones, 90% to 95% recorded once. This sample stems from a study of T cell changes during pregnancy in multiple sclerosis. The CDR3 is made up of 13 amino acids. The ends lost 4 bases at V and 2 bases at J; junction bases unmatched: 2. Per germline, CDR1 GTSNPN and CDR2 SVGIG (reference sequence). The chain employs TRBV30 and TRBJ1-2, with TRBD1 matching over 9 bases. The input for sequencing was peripheral blood, taken in the third trimester of pregnancy. The sequence was collected from a female donor in good health, enrolled as a control in a pregnancy study. The CDR3 is CAWNGQGNYGYTF. CDR3 coding DNA: TGTGCCTGGAACGGACAGGGGAACTATGGCTACACCTTC. The variable domain in full, with the rest retrieved from reference TRBV30 and TRBJ1-2, is SQTIHQWPATLVQPVGSPLSLECTVEGTSNPNLYWYRQAAGRGLQLLFYSVGIGQISSEVPQNLSASRPQDRQFILSSKKLLLSDSGFYLCAWNGQGNYGYTFGSGTRLTVV.